This TCR beta chain was captured in a study of T cells in Graves' hyperthyroidism and ophthalmopathy. With 5 bases clipped from V and 1 base from J, the junction kept 4 bases outside the gene matches. Germline V gene lookup returns CDR1 MNHNS and CDR2 SASEGT. The CDR3 is 15 residues long. General observations from the study: Among thyroid clonotypes expanded above 0.001, most also appeared in blood. A 13 V-J model separated ophthalmopathy from stable hyperthyroidism.

Ophthalmopathy patients had moderate-to-severe active disease, CAS ≥3, NOSPECS ≥4, and disease duration under 3 months. Thyroid ultrasound and orbital computed tomography, with clinical symptoms and serum thyroxine and TRAb, informed diagnoses. On this clonotype: Antigen: not known.

RNA transcripts gave rise to amplified TCR beta CDR3 regions. RT-PCR in the first round (using the HTBI primer set) targeted the TCR CDR3. MiXCR was run by TCRdb on the multiplex PCR reads, yielding one entry per CDR3 protein. The data contain hundreds of thousands of distinct CDR3 sequences, over 15% of them singletons. The source is a woman under 30 with Graves' ophthalmopathy. V is TRBV6-1 and J is TRBJ2-3, with 9 bases aligning to TRBD2. Input material: blood. CDR3 nucleotide sequence: TGTGCCAGCAGTCAGCGGGAGGAGGGCACAGATACGCAGTATTTT. Its translation is CASSQREEGTDTQYF.